The T cell receptor beta chain described here comes from a study of T cell changes during pregnancy in multiple sclerosis. Sequencing was performed with immunoSEQ multiplex PCR; in TCRdb, only in-frame clones are kept and a portion is missing. Of under 100,000 clones listed, about 95% are singletons. This CDR3 has 19 residues. Per the germline V gene, CDR1 is SNHLY and CDR2 is FYNNEI. V lost 0 bases and J lost 0, with 18 bases in between. The sample consisted of peripheral blood, taken in the third trimester of pregnancy. This sequence originates from a female donor with multiple sclerosis, enrolled in a pregnancy study. The genes are TRBV2 and TRBJ1-5; D is ambiguous. The CDR3 coding sequence is TGTGCCAGCAGTGAAGCGGTTTGGTCAGAGGCCTATAGCAATCAGCCCCAGCATTTT. It translates to CASSEAVWSEAYSNQPQHF.